Presented here are 3 T cell receptor beta chains from one specimen sequenced in a study of CD8 T cells in ankylosing spondylitis (dated by TCRdb to about 2017). Libraries were constructed by 5' RACE. Sequencing instrument: Illumina HiSeq 2500. The raw public data were reprocessed by TCRdb itself: fastp quality trimming at Q25, MiXCR clonotype calling, in-frame beta chains only. Each entry is one CDR3 protein sequence, shown with its most common DNA and genes. The sample yields about 180,000 distinct CDR3 sequences; just over 9.5% were counted once. More than 13% of the sample is taken by the ten largest. Sequenced: blood, either unsorted or a sorted T cell fraction (not recorded which). The source of these receptors is a female donor with ankylosing spondylitis or in good health (not recorded which).

The table lists this clonotype with a few counts. The chain joins TRBV12-3 or TRBV12-4 to TRBJ2-5; 11 bases fit TRBD2. The CDR3 is 17 residues long. Trimming removed 7 bases from V and 2 bases from J; junction bases left unmatched: 12. The CDR3 region is CASTHSGRGTSQETQYF. CDR3 nucleotide sequence: TGTGCCAGCACCCATAGCGGGAGGGGAACCTCACAAGAGACCCAGTACTTC.

The chain is built from TRBV14 and TRBJ2-1; 10 bases map to TRBD2. Unmatched junction bases numbered 9, after V lost 3 bases and J lost 4 bases. CDR3 length: 17 amino acids. Germline V gene lookup returns CDR1 SGHDN and CDR2 FVKESK. Written as DNA, the CDR3 is TGTGCCAGCAGCCACCTACCCCGACTAGCGGGTTACAATGAGCAGTTCTTC. Residues: CASSHLPRLAGYNEQFF.

This clonotype was detected many times. The V gene is TRBV4-3, the J gene TRBJ1-2, with TRBD1 matching over 7 bases. CDR3 length: 12 amino acids. V gave up 5 bases and J gave up 7 bases; unmatched junction bases: 4. Germline CDR1 LGHNA, CDR2 YSLEER. For the CDR3, the DNA is TGCGCCAGCAGCTACACAGGGGTTGGCTACACCTTC. This gives the protein CASSYTGVGYTF.